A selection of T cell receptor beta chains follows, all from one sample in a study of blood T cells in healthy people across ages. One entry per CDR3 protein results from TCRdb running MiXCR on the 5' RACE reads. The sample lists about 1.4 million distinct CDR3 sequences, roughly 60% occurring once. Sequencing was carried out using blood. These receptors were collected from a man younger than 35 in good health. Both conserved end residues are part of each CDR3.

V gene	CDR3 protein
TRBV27	CASSSDRTYNEQYF
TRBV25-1	CASSGDSGTEAFF
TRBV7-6	CASSLQGRTYEQYF
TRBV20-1	CSARAPGYSNQPQHF
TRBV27	CASSLWQGSSETQYF
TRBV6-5	CASRYPTGDYGYTF
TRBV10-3	CAISDLGNTEAFF
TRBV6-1	CASSEGLLRPRETQYF
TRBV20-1	CSAHPGTPSSYNEQFF
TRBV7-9	CASSRDLENSPLHF